The 20 T cell receptor beta chains reported below all come from one sample, sequenced in a study of cytomegalovirus exposure and HLA in healthy donors. PCR was performed using 60 Vbeta and 13 Jbeta primers. The repertoire was sequenced with immunoSEQ multiplex PCR; TCRdb's copy has only in-frame clones and lacks some. This table has 200,000 or so clones, approximately 82% appearing once. The sample consisted of PBMCs. The receptors here all came from a man between 18 and 35 years old in good health and CMV-seronegative.

The CDR3 reads CASSSTGSMNTEAFF. CDR3 sequence (DNA): TGTGCCAGCTCCTCGACAGGGTCCATGAACACTGAAGCTTTCTTT. The chain carries TRBV18 and TRBJ1-1; 7 positions match TRBD1. This CDR3 is 15 amino acids long. The germline V gene has CDR1 KGHSH and CDR2 LQKENI. Losses at the gene ends were 6 bases for V and 0 bases for J; bases not matched to a gene: 7.

The chain combines TRBV9 with TRBJ2-7; TRBD1 matches at 9 bases. CDR1 and CDR2 from the germline V gene are SGDLS and YYNGEE. This CDR3 is built from 15 residues. The V segment lost 4 bases and the J segment 2 bases; nucleotides outside the gene matches: 7. CDR3 in DNA: TGTGCCAGCAGCCCGGGGACAGGGCCCCCCTACGAGCAGTACTTC. Amino acids: CASSPGTGPPYEQYF.

V is TRBV27 and J is TRBJ2-1; 11 bases map to TRBD2. This CDR3 is 14 amino acids long. V lost 6 bases, J lost 7 bases, and 5 bases stayed unmatched. The germline V gene encodes CDR1 MNHEY and CDR2 SMNVEV (reference sequence). CDR3 nucleotide sequence: TGTGCCAGCAGGACTAGCGGGATCCGGAATGAGCAGTTCTTC. Protein product: CASRTSGIRNEQFF.

The chain couples TRBV7-9 to TRBJ2-1; TRBD1 is a possible D gene (6 bases). Germline assignment: CDR1 SEHNR and CDR2 FQNEAQ (reference sequence). The length of the CDR3 is 12 residues. V lost 5 bases and J 15 bases, leaving 17 bases between the germline ends. The CDR3 region has the DNA TGTGCCAGCAGCGGAGTATGGGACACCCCGTTCTTC. Translated, it gives CASSGVWDTPFF.

The chain is built from TRBV14 and TRBJ1-2; no clear D gene. Germline V CDR1 and CDR2: SGHDN, FVKESK. CDR3 length: 14 residues. The V and J ends lost 4 bases and 8 bases respectively, with 17 bases between them. For the CDR3, the DNA is TGTGCCAGCAGCCCCTACGGCGGAGGCCTAGGCTACACCTTC. This codes for CASSPYGGGLGYTF.

V and J are TRBV6-5 and TRBJ1-6; 7 bases are a match to TRBD1. Germline V gene sequence: CDR1 MNHEY, CDR2 SVGAGI. The V segment lost 4 bases and the J segment 9 bases; nucleotides outside the gene matches: 0. The CDR3 has 12 amino acids. CDR3 nucleotide sequence: TGTGCCAGCAGTTCAGGGGGTTCACCCCTCCACTTT. Translating it yields CASSSGGSPLHF.

The chain uses TRBV11-2 and TRBJ2-1, with 10 nucleotides matching TRBD2. The germline V gene has CDR1 SGHAT and CDR2 FQNNGV. The length of the CDR3 is 18 residues. V trimming: 1 base; J trimming: 3 bases; junction bases outside the gene matches: 9. The CDR3 loop reads CASSLGVLAGVLYNEQFF. For the CDR3, the DNA is TGTGCCAGCAGCTTAGGGGTGCTAGCGGGAGTGCTCTACAATGAGCAGTTCTTC.

J is TRBJ2-7 and V is TRBV5-1; D unresolved. CDR1 is SGHRS and CDR2 is YFSETQ in the germline V gene. Trimming took off 2 bases at V and 0 bases at J, with 12 bases between the two ends. The CDR3 has 15 amino acids. The CDR3 bases are TGCGCCAGCAGCTTATTCGCGGCGAGCTCCTACGAGCAGTACTTC. Protein sequence: CASSLFAASSYEQYF.

The V call is TRBV6-5, the J call TRBJ1-5; D remains unclear. Trimming removed 4 bases from V and 3 bases from J, with 7 bases in between. The CDR3 has 13 residues. Per germline, CDR1 MNHEY and CDR2 SVGAGI. CDR3 in amino acids: CASSSDTNQPQHF. For the CDR3, the DNA is TGTGCCAGCAGTTCTGACACCAATCAGCCCCAGCATTTT.

The chain has TRBV5-6 and TRBJ2-5; 7 bases map to TRBD2. In germline, CDR1 is SGHDT, CDR2 YYEEEE. V dropped 0 bases and J dropped 11; count of bases not matched to a gene: 16. This CDR3 is 16 amino acids long. The CDR3 loop reads CASSLEREGLSLEQYF. CDR3 sequence (DNA): TGTGCCAGCAGCTTGGAAAGGGAGGGCCTATCTTTAGAGCAGTACTTC.

This sequence joins TRBV19 and TRBJ2-7, with 8 bases fitting TRBD2. The germline gives CDR1 LNHDA, CDR2 SQIVND (reference sequence). The CDR3 length is 15 residues. V gave up 3 bases and J gave up 3 bases; unmatched junction bases: 7. DNA of the CDR3: TGTGCCAGTAGTATGGTGAGCGGGAGTCTCTACGAGCAGTACTTC. Translated: CASSMVSGSLYEQYF.

The J gene is TRBJ2-4, the V gene TRBV7-2, with 10 bases matching TRBD2. Germline V gives CDR1 SGHTA, CDR2 FQGNSA. This CDR3 is built from 17 residues. Trimming took 1 base from V and 1 from J; bases not matched to a gene: 4. In nucleotides, the CDR3 is TGTGCCAGCAGCTTAGTAGGACTAGCGGATGCCAAAAACATTCAGTACTTC. Its translation: CASSLVGLADAKNIQYF.

A few counts support this clone. The chain couples TRBV28 to TRBJ2-3, with D perhaps matching TRBD1 (5 bases). V was cut by 3 bases and J by 5 bases, with 9 bases left in between. Looked up from germline, CDR1 is MDHEN and CDR2 is SYDVKM. The CDR3 runs 13 residues. The CDR3 DNA sequence: TGTGCCAGCAGTTTCGACAGTTTAGATACGCAGTATTTT. Its protein product is CASSFDSLDTQYF.

This sequence joins TRBV7-8 and TRBJ1-1; D is ambiguous. Trimming pared 4 bases from V and 4 bases from J, leaving 7 bases between. There are 12 residues in the CDR3. Germline CDR1 and CDR2: SGHVS and FQNEAQ. CDR3 sequence reads: CASSSPGTEAFF. The CDR3 DNA sequence: TGTGCCAGCAGCTCCCCAGGCACTGAAGCTTTCTTT.

V and J are TRBV5-1 and TRBJ2-7; the D gene is possibly TRBD2 (5 bases). Trimming pared 0 bases from V and 5 bases from J, leaving 9 bases between. The germline V gene has CDR1 SGHRS and CDR2 YFSETQ. This CDR3 spans 13 amino acids. In DNA, the CDR3 is TGCGCCAGCAGCTTGGAAGAGGGTAACGAGCAGTACTTC. Amino acids: CASSLEEGNEQYF.

This clone appeared a few times. The chain joins TRBV27 to TRBJ1-5; a possible D gene is TRBD1 (5 bases). Trimming stripped 4 bases from V and 8 bases from J, with 18 bases between. CDR1 is MNHEY and CDR2 is SMNVEV in the germline V gene (reference sequence). The CDR3 extends over 15 amino acids. Here the CDR3 reads CASSSSQGRWKPQHF. CDR3 in DNA: TGTGCCAGCAGTTCGTCTCAGGGTCGGTGGAAGCCCCAGCATTTT.

This clone was seen a single time. The rearrangement joins TRBV18 to TRBJ1-1, with D tentatively TRBD1 (6 bases). V was clipped by 5 bases and J by 0 bases, with 13 bases between them. Germline CDR1 is KGHSH and CDR2 is LQKENI. The CDR3 has 15 amino acids. The CDR3 region is CASSIGQLMNTEAFF. The CDR3, as DNA: TGTGCCAGCTCAATCGGACAGCTCATGAACACTGAAGCTTTCTTT.

The DNA for the CDR3 is TGTGCCAGCTCACCTACGGCACAGAACTATGGCTACACCTTC. As protein: CASSPTAQNYGYTF. The V gene is TRBV18, the J gene TRBJ1-2; unclear D gene. CDR1 and CDR2 (germline): KGHSH, LQKENI. CDR3 length: 14 residues. Trimming took off 3 bases at V and 2 bases at J, with 10 bases between the two ends.

This clone occurred once. The chain couples TRBV5-3 to TRBJ2-1; 11 bases fit TRBD2. TRBV5-3 is an open reading frame whose function is uncertain. This CDR3 has 15 amino acids. With V trimmed by 2 bases and J by 5 bases, 3 bases remained unmatched. CDR3 coding DNA: TGTGCCAGAAGCTTCACTAGCGGGGGACACAATGAGCAGTTCTTC. Amino acid sequence: CARSFTSGGHNEQFF.

The chain combines TRBV19 with TRBJ2-2; 8 bases are shared with TRBD1. The germline V gene encodes CDR1 LNHDA and CDR2 SQIVND (reference sequence). The CDR3 is 16 amino acids. With 0 bases clipped from V and 4 bases from J, the junction kept 4 bases outside the gene matches. CDR3 sequence: CASSIDTDRVTGELFF. As DNA, the CDR3 is TGTGCCAGTAGTATAGACACGGACAGGGTCACCGGGGAGCTGTTTTTT. Full variable domain (missing parts from reference TRBV19 and TRBJ2-2): DGGITQSPKYLFRKEGQNVTLSCEQNLNHDAMYWYRQDPGQGLRLIYYSQIVNDFQKGDIAEGYSVSREKKESFPLTVTSAQKNPTAFYLCASSIDTDRVTGELFFGEGSRLTVL.